This is a list of T cell receptor beta chains from one sample in a study of cytomegalovirus exposure and HLA in healthy donors. Some clones are missing from TCRdb's copy, which holds only in-frame ones; the method was immunoSEQ multiplex PCR. Of some 150,000 clones in the sample, roughly four fifths are singletons; the top ten hold 4.3%. Sequencing was carried out using PBMCs. Source of these receptors: a man aged 35 to 55 in good health and CMV-seronegative. CDR3s leave out the opening cysteine and the closing phenylalanine or tryptophan. The D gene is left open where the match is weak.

V	D	J	CDR3
TRBV6-1	.	TRBJ1-3	ASLGQSGNTIY
TRBV7-3	.	TRBJ2-7	ASSLRDRSYEQY
TRBV7-9	TRBD2	TRBJ2-5	ASSSSPAGGDETQY
TRBV7-2	.	TRBJ1-5	ASSLKGWPQH
TRBV7-9	.	TRBJ2-2	ASSLITEDTGELF
TRBV27	TRBD2	TRBJ2-3	ASSFSGGATDTQY
TRBV6-5	.	TRBJ2-5	ASRSSGSLETQY
TRBV6-5	.	TRBJ1-1	ASTQGGEAF
TRBV27	TRBD1	TRBJ1-1	ASSPLTGVNTEAF
TRBV29-1	TRBD1	.	SVGQGFPYEQY
TRBV4-2	.	TRBJ2-5	ASSQEGSQSETQY
TRBV5-6	.	TRBJ1-5	ASSVQGDYQPQH
TRBV11-2	TRBD1	TRBJ1-2	ASSPGQGARIYGYT
TRBV30	.	TRBJ2-5	AWSGERGEETQY
TRBV27	.	TRBJ2-5	ASSFGGGPVETQY
TRBV2	.	TRBJ2-1	ATLVDISYNEQF
TRBV27	.	TRBJ2-1	ASSLVGNNEQF
TRBV11-2	.	TRBJ2-7	ASTSNGGASYEQY
TRBV7-8	.	TRBJ1-6	ASSLATGNNSPLH